This entry lists 13 T cell receptor beta chains sequenced from one sample in a study of T cell responses to AZD1222 COVID-19 vaccine. Libraries were prepared by immunoSEQ multiplex PCR; TCRdb keeps only in-frame clonotypes and omits some of them. The data hold more than 100,000 clones, with over 75% observed a single time. The material sequenced was peripheral blood, taken on day 0 of AZD1222 vaccination. The receptors originated from an adult in good health.

The rearrangement links TRBV9 to TRBJ1-2, with D possibly TRBD1 on 6 matching bases. The CDR3 is 13 amino acids. From germline, CDR1 is SGDLS and CDR2 YYNGEE. Trimming removed 3 bases from V and 8 bases from J, with 14 bases in between. Written as DNA, the CDR3 is TGTGCCAGCAGCGCGGCAGGGGTGCGGGGCTACACCTTC. Translating gives CASSAAGVRGYTF.

The genes are TRBV27 and TRBJ1-6; D is unclear. Germline CDR1 MNHEY, CDR2 SMNVEV (reference sequence). The CDR3 consists of 15 residues. V lost 3 bases, J lost 6 bases, and 12 bases lay in between. The CDR3 sequence is CASSFGLGFNSPLHF. DNA for the CDR3: TGTGCCAGCAGTTTCGGCCTCGGGTTTAATTCACCCCTCCACTTT.

The chain links TRBV5-5 to TRBJ1-2; TRBD1 might be the D (5 bases). The CDR3 runs 15 residues. V was cut by 4 bases and J by 8 bases, with 21 bases left in between. Germline assignment: CDR1 SGHKS and CDR2 YYEKEE (reference sequence). CDR3 residues: CASSQQARVPWGYTF. The CDR3 DNA reads TGTGCCAGCAGCCAACAGGCGAGGGTTCCTTGGGGCTACACCTTC.

A single count supports this clone. The gene calls are TRBV28 and TRBJ1-6; TRBD1 is a possible D gene (5 bases). The CDR3 has 12 amino acids. Between the trimmed V and J ends, which lost 2 bases and 17 bases, there was a span of 13 bases. Germline V gives CDR1 MDHEN, CDR2 SYDVKM. This chain's CDR3 is CASSLGRGTVHF. In DNA form, the CDR3 reads TGTGCCAGCAGTTTAGGTCGTGGGACCGTCCACTTT.

V usage is TRBV19 and J usage is TRBJ1-2; 10 positions agree with TRBD1. The CDR3 is 13 amino acids. J was trimmed by 5 bases and V by 6 bases; bases with no gene match: 3. Per the germline V gene, CDR1 is LNHDA and CDR2 is SQIVND (reference sequence). CDR3 coding DNA: TGTGCCAGTAGCCCGGACAGGGGGTATGGCTACACCTTC. This encodes CASSPDRGYGYTF.

The chain has TRBV2 and TRBJ2-7; D remains unclear. V lost 7 bases and J 1 base, leaving 11 bases between the germline ends. CDR3 length: 13 residues. Germline-derived CDR1 and CDR2 are SNHLY and FYNNEI. This chain's CDR3 is CASTRSPSYEQYF. CDR3 sequence (DNA): TGTGCCAGCACAAGGAGTCCATCCTACGAGCAGTACTTC. The full variable domain, completed using reference TRBV2 and TRBJ2-7, is EPEVTQTPSHQVTQMGQEVILRCVPISNHLYFYWYRQILGQKVEFLVSFYNNEISEKSEIFDDQFSVERPDGSNFTLKIRSTKLEDSAMYFCASTRSPSYEQYFGPGTRLTVT.

The J gene is TRBJ1-1, the V gene TRBV7-8; D possibly corresponds to TRBD1 (5 bases). This CDR3 contains 15 residues. Trimming stripped 8 bases from V and 5 bases from J, with 21 bases between. From germline, CDR1 is SGHVS and CDR2 FQNEAQ. For the CDR3, the DNA is TGTGCCAGCTCCTCCCTGGCGGGTTGGGGGACTGAAGCTTTCTTT. Translated, it gives CASSSLAGWGTEAFF.

This clone has more than one count but fewer than ten. The chain's CDR3 is CASSSSHLPPISYQPQHF. The CDR3 bases are TGTGCCAGCAGTTCCTCCCACCTACCCCCCATATCATATCAGCCCCAGCATTTT. The chain links TRBV28 to TRBJ1-5, with no clear D. CDR1 is MDHEN and CDR2 is SYDVKM in the germline V gene. The CDR3 is 18 residues long. V lost 4 bases and J lost 5, with 24 bases in between.

The genes are TRBV28 and TRBJ2-1, with D possibly matching TRBD1 (7 bases). Trimming took 2 bases from V and 0 from J, leaving 11 bases between them. There are 16 residues in the CDR3. Germline CDR1 MDHEN, CDR2 SYDVKM. CDR3 amino acids: CASSLPGGSSYNEQFF. The DNA of the CDR3 is TGTGCCAGCAGTTTACCAGGGGGGAGCTCCTACAATGAGCAGTTCTTC.

The chain has TRBV4-1 and TRBJ1-4, with D possibly being TRBD1 (6 bases). Trimming shortened V by 1 base and J by 8 bases, and 17 bases separated the two germline ends. The CDR3 consists of 16 residues. Germline CDR1 MGHRA, CDR2 YSYEKL. The DNA of the CDR3 is TGCGCCAGCAGCCAAGTTCTTTCGGACAGCCGGGAAAAACTGTTTTTT. Encoded protein: CASSQVLSDSREKLFF.

V usage is TRBV15 and J usage is TRBJ1-1; possibly TRBD1 for D (5 bases). CDR3 length: 14 amino acids. V gave up 1 base and J gave up 4 bases, with 10 bases separating them. The germline CDR1 and CDR2 sequences are LNHNV and YYDKDF (reference sequence). The CDR3 loop is CATSRVGGGTEAFF. The CDR3 nucleotides are TGTGCCACCAGCAGAGTTGGGGGTGGCACTGAAGCTTTCTTT.

This clone was counted between two and nine times. The chain employs TRBV19 and TRBJ2-3, with a possible D match to TRBD1 (6 bases). V lost 3 bases and J lost 2, with 15 bases in between. CDR3 length: 16 residues. CDR1 is LNHDA and CDR2 is SQIVND in the germline V gene (reference sequence). DNA for the CDR3: TGTGCCAGTAGTATGGGGACACTGGCTTACACAGATACGCAGTATTTT. Residues: CASSMGTLAYTDTQYF.

This clone was picked up a small number of times. This same CDR3 is encoded by further DNA sequences in the sample. The chain employs TRBV5-1 and TRBJ2-7; D gene unclear. V lost 3 bases and J lost 0, with 4 bases in between. CDR1 is SGHRS, CDR2 YFSETQ, per germline. The CDR3 contains 12 residues. DNA of the CDR3: TGCGCCAGCAGCTCTGACTCCTACGAGCAGTACTTC. Amino acid sequence: CASSSDSYEQYF.